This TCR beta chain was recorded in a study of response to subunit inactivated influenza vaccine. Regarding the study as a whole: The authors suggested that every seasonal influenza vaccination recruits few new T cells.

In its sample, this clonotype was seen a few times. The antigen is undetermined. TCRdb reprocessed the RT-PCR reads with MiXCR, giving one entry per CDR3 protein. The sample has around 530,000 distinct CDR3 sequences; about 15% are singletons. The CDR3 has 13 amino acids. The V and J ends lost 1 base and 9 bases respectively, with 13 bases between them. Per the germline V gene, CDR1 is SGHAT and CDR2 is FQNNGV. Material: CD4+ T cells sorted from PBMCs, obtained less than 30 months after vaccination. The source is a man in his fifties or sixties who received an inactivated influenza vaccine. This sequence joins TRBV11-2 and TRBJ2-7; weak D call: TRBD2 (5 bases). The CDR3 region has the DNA TGTGCCAGCAGCTTAGGTTTAGCCGCGGGGCAGTACTTC. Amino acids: CASSLGLAAGQYF.